A selection of T cell receptor beta chains follows, all from one sample in a study of blood T cell repertoires in COVID-19. The repertoire was sequenced with immunoSEQ multiplex PCR; TCRdb's copy has only in-frame clones and lacks some. The repertoire holds 30,000 to 35,000 clones, with 80% to 90% as singletons. Sequenced: peripheral blood. These receptors were collected from a man at least 80 years old with acute or convalescent COVID-19. The CDR3 runs from the conserved cysteine through the conserved F or W. Each record gives: J gene, D gene, clone size, V gene, CDR3 DNA, CDR3 protein. A D gene is named only where the DNA matches it firmly. Clone size is shown for a subset of rows, as once, few, many or a class of expanded clone.

J gene: TRBJ2-1; D gene: TRBD1; clone size: .; V gene: TRBV19; CDR3 DNA: TGTGCCATCCGTGGCCAGGGGGCAAGGAATGAGCAGTTCTTC; CDR3 protein: CAIRGQGARNEQFF
J gene: TRBJ2-3; D gene: .; clone size: .; V gene: TRBV4-1; CDR3 DNA: TGCGCCAGCAGCCAAGATTGGGGAGCTCTATCGGATACGCAGTATTTT; CDR3 protein: CASSQDWGALSDTQYF
J gene: TRBJ2-7; D gene: TRBD2; clone size: .; V gene: TRBV3-1/TRBV3-2; CDR3 DNA: TGTGCCAGCGTACCCGGGGGGGGGAACGGGGAGCAGTACTTC; CDR3 protein: CASVPGGGNGEQYF
J gene: TRBJ2-5; D gene: .; clone size: .; V gene: TRBV5-1; CDR3 DNA: TGCGCCAGCAGCATGACGGGAGAGGGGGGGGAGACCCAGTACTTC; CDR3 protein: CASSMTGEGGETQYF
J gene: TRBJ1-2; D gene: TRBD1; clone size: .; V gene: TRBV5-8; CDR3 DNA: TGTGCCAGCAGCACGGACAGGGGTGCTAACTATGGCTACACCTTC; CDR3 protein: CASSTDRGANYGYTF
J gene: TRBJ2-4; D gene: TRBD2; clone size: .; V gene: TRBV7-2; CDR3 DNA: TGTGCCAGCAGCCGGGTTGGCCTAGCGGGAGGCAAAAACATTCAGTACTTC; CDR3 protein: CASSRVGLAGGKNIQYF
J gene: TRBJ1-2; D gene: TRBD1; clone size: .; V gene: TRBV5-1; CDR3 DNA: TGCGCCAGCAGCTTGGCCACAGGGGGCGCAGGGGGCTACACCTTC; CDR3 protein: CASSLATGGAGGYTF
J gene: TRBJ2-1; D gene: .; clone size: .; V gene: TRBV21-1; CDR3 DNA: TGTGCCAGCATAATAGCGGGAGGGCGGGGGAATGAGCAGTTCTTC; CDR3 protein: CASIIAGGRGNEQFF
J gene: TRBJ2-7; D gene: .; clone size: .; V gene: TRBV9; CDR3 DNA: TGTGCCAGCAGCCCGAGCGCGATCGGCGAGCAGTACTTC; CDR3 protein: CASSPSAIGEQYF
J gene: TRBJ1-5; D gene: .; clone size: .; V gene: TRBV5-5; CDR3 DNA: TGTGCCAGCAGCCGCTACGGGGTTAATCAGCCCCAGCATTTT; CDR3 protein: CASSRYGVNQPQHF
J gene: TRBJ2-5; D gene: .; clone size: .; V gene: TRBV28; CDR3 DNA: TGTGCCAGCACCCCGGGAGCAGCCACCCGGGAGACCCAGTACTTC; CDR3 protein: CASTPGAATRETQYF
J gene: TRBJ2-6; D gene: .; clone size: .; V gene: TRBV5-1; CDR3 DNA: TGCGCCAGCTCCCTCTCTGGGGCCAACGTCCTGACTTTC; CDR3 protein: CASSLSGANVLTF
J gene: TRBJ1-2; D gene: TRBD1; clone size: .; V gene: TRBV7-2; CDR3 DNA: TGTGCCAGCAGCTTAGAGAGGACAGGGCGAGGGCATGGCTACACCTTC; CDR3 protein: CASSLERTGRGHGYTF
J gene: TRBJ2-1; D gene: TRBD2; clone size: .; V gene: TRBV5-1; CDR3 DNA: TGCGCCAGCAGCTTGACTAGCGGGGACAATGAGCAGTTCTTC; CDR3 protein: CASSLTSGDNEQFF
J gene: TRBJ2-2; D gene: TRBD2; clone size: .; V gene: TRBV10-1; CDR3 DNA: TGCGCCAGCAGTGAGGCGGGAGCGGCCAACACCGGGGAGCTGTTTTTT; CDR3 protein: CASSEAGAANTGELFF
J gene: TRBJ2-3; D gene: .; clone size: .; V gene: TRBV11-2; CDR3 DNA: TGTGCCAGCAGCCCCCCCGGAGCCCTTGCCGGTACGCAGTATTTT; CDR3 protein: CASSPPGALAGTQYF
J gene: TRBJ1-1; D gene: .; clone size: .; V gene: TRBV10-3; CDR3 DNA: TGTGCCATCAGTGGAGGGGACTTGGTAGCTTTCTTT; CDR3 protein: CAISGGDLVAFF
J gene: TRBJ2-2; D gene: .; clone size: .; V gene: TRBV9; CDR3 DNA: TGTGCCAGCAGCGTAGTACGGGAGAACACCGGGGAGCTGTTTTTT; CDR3 protein: CASSVVRENTGELFF
J gene: TRBJ2-1; D gene: .; clone size: .; V gene: TRBV5-6; CDR3 DNA: TGTGCCAGCAGCTCGCCTGGTTATTGGAGGGGCTACAATGAGCAGTTCTTC; CDR3 protein: CASSSPGYWRGYNEQFF
J gene: TRBJ2-7; D gene: TRBD2; clone size: .; V gene: TRBV3-1/TRBV3-2; CDR3 DNA: TGTGCCAGCAGCCAAAGTAGCGGGAGGGCCTACGAGCAGTACTTC; CDR3 protein: CASSQSSGRAYEQYF
J gene: TRBJ1-2; D gene: .; clone size: .; V gene: TRBV28; CDR3 DNA: TGTGCCATCCAAGGCCCCCCTACAGCGGACGGCTACACCTTC; CDR3 protein: CAIQGPPTADGYTF
J gene: TRBJ1-5; D gene: .; clone size: .; V gene: TRBV12-3/TRBV12-4; CDR3 DNA: TGTGCCAGCAGTTACAGCATCTCTCAGCCCCAGCATTTT; CDR3 protein: CASSYSISQPQHF
J gene: TRBJ2-3; D gene: .; clone size: .; V gene: TRBV18; CDR3 DNA: TGTGCCAGCTCACCAATGGCTGAACGCACAGATACGCAGTATTTT; CDR3 protein: CASSPMAERTDTQYF
J gene: TRBJ1-5; D gene: .; clone size: few; V gene: TRBV5-6; CDR3 DNA: TGTGCCAGCAGCTTGAGGGGGGGAGGACAGCCCCAGCATTTT; CDR3 protein: CASSLRGGGQPQHF
J gene: TRBJ2-1; D gene: .; clone size: once; V gene: TRBV7-8; CDR3 DNA: TGTGCCAGCAGCCGATCTTGGCCCTACAATGAGCAGTTCTTC; CDR3 protein: CASSRSWPYNEQFF
J gene: TRBJ2-2; D gene: .; clone size: .; V gene: TRBV11-2; CDR3 DNA: TGTGCCAGCAGCTTAGACAGGGCGGTCGGGGAGCTGTTTTTT; CDR3 protein: CASSLDRAVGELFF
J gene: TRBJ2-1; D gene: .; clone size: .; V gene: TRBV5-4; CDR3 DNA: TGTGCCAGCAGCTTTTTCAATCCCTACAATGAGCAGTTCTTC; CDR3 protein: CASSFFNPYNEQFF
J gene: TRBJ1-4; D gene: .; clone size: .; V gene: TRBV28; CDR3 DNA: TGTGCCAGCAGTTTATCTATTGAGGGTGAAAAACTGTTTTTT; CDR3 protein: CASSLSIEGEKLFF
J gene: TRBJ2-5; D gene: TRBD1; clone size: .; V gene: TRBV5-1; CDR3 DNA: TGCGCCAGCAGCTTGGGGACAGGGTCGGAGACCCAGTACTTC; CDR3 protein: CASSLGTGSETQYF
J gene: TRBJ2-5; D gene: .; clone size: .; V gene: TRBV29-1; CDR3 DNA: TGCAGCGTTGAGACAGAACAAGAGACCCAGTACTTC; CDR3 protein: CSVETEQETQYF
J gene: TRBJ2-7; D gene: .; clone size: .; V gene: TRBV10-3; CDR3 DNA: TGTGCCATCAGTGAGTCCGGCGGCGGGACCCCCTACGAGCAGTACTTC; CDR3 protein: CAISESGGGTPYEQYF
J gene: TRBJ2-2; D gene: .; clone size: .; V gene: TRBV25-1; CDR3 DNA: TGTGCCAGCAGTAATCCCGGGGGCACCGGGGAGCTGTTTTTT; CDR3 protein: CASSNPGGTGELFF
J gene: TRBJ2-7; D gene: TRBD2; clone size: .; V gene: TRBV27; CDR3 DNA: TGTGCCAGCAGTTCCCTAGCGGGTGATTCCTACGAGCAGTACTTC; CDR3 protein: CASSSLAGDSYEQYF
J gene: TRBJ1-1; D gene: .; clone size: .; V gene: TRBV7-9; CDR3 DNA: TGTGCCAGCAGCCGGGGGGGCCCAGAAGCTTTCTTT; CDR3 protein: CASSRGGPEAFF
J gene: TRBJ2-1; D gene: .; clone size: .; V gene: TRBV19; CDR3 DNA: TGTGCCAGTAGTCCAACGTCTGTCCTCGGGGAACCGTTCTTC; CDR3 protein: CASSPTSVLGEPFF
J gene: TRBJ1-5; D gene: TRBD1; clone size: .; V gene: TRBV19; CDR3 DNA: TGTGCCAGTAGTAGGGGGACAGCTCCTGATCAGCCCCAGCATTTT; CDR3 protein: CASSRGTAPDQPQHF
J gene: TRBJ1-2; D gene: TRBD1; clone size: .; V gene: TRBV29-1; CDR3 DNA: TGCAGCGTTGAATTTTGGGACAGAGGAGCTGGCTACACCTTC; CDR3 protein: CSVEFWDRGAGYTF
J gene: TRBJ2-7; D gene: TRBD2; clone size: .; V gene: TRBV27; CDR3 DNA: TGTGCCAGCAGTTTAGATAGCGGGAGGTTCCCCTACGAGCAGTACTTC; CDR3 protein: CASSLDSGRFPYEQYF